This T cell receptor beta chain emerged from a study of T cell repertoires in cytomegalovirus infection. Study-level background: Recently identified HLA-C-restricted CMV epitopes and well-studied HLA-B-restricted CMV epitopes were used by the study. CMV infection together with matching HLA type was indicated by public TCR beta signatures.

As to this clonotype: Its antigen is not identified.

A single record per CDR3 protein comes from TCRdb applying MiXCR to the reads. The sample yields about 890,000 distinct CDR3 sequences, more than 25% seen once. Germline CDR1 and CDR2: SEHNR and FQNEAQ (reference sequence). This CDR3 region has 17 residues. The ends lost 1 base at V and 2 bases at J; junction bases unmatched: 7. Regarding the study as a whole: Identification of carriers of CMV plus the relevant HLA was performed using cumulative public TCR beta family frequency.

The V call is TRBV7-9, the J call TRBJ1-2; TRBD1 aligns across 10 bases. Sample: cultured CD8+ T cells from PBMCs, taken from culture after CMV antigen stimulation. The sequence was collected from a human donor in good health (CMV status not recorded). Some clones in this sample may be carry-over from other donors' samples. Written as DNA, the CDR3 is TGTGCCAGCAGCTTAGTCGGGACAGGGGCACGGAACTATGGCTACACCTTC. Translation: CASSLVGTGARNYGYTF.